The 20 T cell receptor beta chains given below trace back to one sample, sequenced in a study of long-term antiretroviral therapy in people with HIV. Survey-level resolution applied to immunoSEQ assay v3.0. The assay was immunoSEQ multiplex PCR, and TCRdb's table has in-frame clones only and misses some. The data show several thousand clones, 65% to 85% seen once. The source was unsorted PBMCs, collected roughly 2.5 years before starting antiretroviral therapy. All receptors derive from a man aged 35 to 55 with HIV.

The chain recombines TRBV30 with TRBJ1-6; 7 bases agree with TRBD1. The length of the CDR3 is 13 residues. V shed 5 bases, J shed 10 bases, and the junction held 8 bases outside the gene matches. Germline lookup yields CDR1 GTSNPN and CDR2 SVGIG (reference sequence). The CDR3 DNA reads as TGTGCCTGGCAGGGGGTCCGGGACTCACCCCTCCACTTT. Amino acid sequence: CAWQGVRDSPLHF.

Here the CDR3 DNA reads TGTGCCAGCAGCTCTAGGACAGGGGTCGAGACCCAGTACTTC. It encodes CASSSRTGVETQYF. The V gene is TRBV5-6, the J gene TRBJ2-5; 9 nucleotides agree with TRBD1. This CDR3 contains 14 residues. CDR1 and CDR2 from the germline V gene are SGHDT and YYEEEE. Trimming removed 3 bases from V and 5 bases from J; junction bases left unmatched: 5.

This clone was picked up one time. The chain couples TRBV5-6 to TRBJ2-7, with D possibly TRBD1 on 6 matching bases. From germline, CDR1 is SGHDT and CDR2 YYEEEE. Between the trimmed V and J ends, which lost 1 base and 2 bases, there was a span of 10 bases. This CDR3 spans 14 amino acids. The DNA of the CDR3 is TGTGCCAGCAGCTTGCGACAGGATGCCTACGAGCAGTACTTC. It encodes CASSLRQDAYEQYF.

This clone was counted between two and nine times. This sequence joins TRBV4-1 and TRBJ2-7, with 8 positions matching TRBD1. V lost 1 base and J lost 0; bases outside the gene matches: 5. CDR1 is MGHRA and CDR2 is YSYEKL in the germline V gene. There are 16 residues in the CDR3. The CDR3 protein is CASSQGGDRSSYEQYF. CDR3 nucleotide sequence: TGCGCCAGCAGCCAAGGTGGGGACAGGAGCTCCTACGAGCAGTACTTC.

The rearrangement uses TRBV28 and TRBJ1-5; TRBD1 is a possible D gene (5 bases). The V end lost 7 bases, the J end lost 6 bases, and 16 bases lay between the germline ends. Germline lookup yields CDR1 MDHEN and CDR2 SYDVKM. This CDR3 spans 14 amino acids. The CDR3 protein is CASNVWGVSQPQHF. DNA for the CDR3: TGTGCCAGCAATGTCTGGGGGGTCAGTCAGCCCCAGCATTTT.

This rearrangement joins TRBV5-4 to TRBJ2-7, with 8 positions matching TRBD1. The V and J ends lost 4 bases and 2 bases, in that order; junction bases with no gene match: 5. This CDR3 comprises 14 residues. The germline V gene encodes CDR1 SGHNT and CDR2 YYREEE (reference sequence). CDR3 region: CASSLGQGPYEQYF. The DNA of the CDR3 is TGTGCCAGCAGCCTTGGACAGGGACCCTACGAGCAGTACTTC. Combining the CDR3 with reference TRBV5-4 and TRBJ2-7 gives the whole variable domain ETGVTQSPTHLIKTRGQQVTLRCSSQSGHNTVSWYQQALGQGPQFIFQYYREEENGRGNFPPRFSGLQFPNYSSELNVNALELDDSALYLCASSLGQGPYEQYFGPGTRLTVT.

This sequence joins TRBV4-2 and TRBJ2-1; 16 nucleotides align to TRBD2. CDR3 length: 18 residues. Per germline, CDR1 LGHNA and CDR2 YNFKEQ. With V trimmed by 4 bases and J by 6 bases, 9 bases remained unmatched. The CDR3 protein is CASSREGTSGGATNEQFF. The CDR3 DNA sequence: TGTGCCAGCAGCCGTGAGGGGACTAGCGGGGGGGCCACCAATGAGCAGTTCTTC.

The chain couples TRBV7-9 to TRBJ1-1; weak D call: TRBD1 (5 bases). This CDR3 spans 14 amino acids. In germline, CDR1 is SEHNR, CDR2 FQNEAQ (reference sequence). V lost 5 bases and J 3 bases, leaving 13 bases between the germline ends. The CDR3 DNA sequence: TGTGCCAGCAGCGGTGGGGCGGTGGACACTGAAGCTTTCTTT. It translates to CASSGGAVDTEAFF.

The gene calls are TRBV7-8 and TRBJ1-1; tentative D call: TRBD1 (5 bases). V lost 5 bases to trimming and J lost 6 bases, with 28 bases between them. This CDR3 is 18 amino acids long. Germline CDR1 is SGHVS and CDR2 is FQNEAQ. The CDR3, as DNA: TGTGCCAGCAGCCCTATTAGGAGGGGACTCCAAAGGGTGGCTGAAGCTTTCTTT. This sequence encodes CASSPIRRGLQRVAEAFF.

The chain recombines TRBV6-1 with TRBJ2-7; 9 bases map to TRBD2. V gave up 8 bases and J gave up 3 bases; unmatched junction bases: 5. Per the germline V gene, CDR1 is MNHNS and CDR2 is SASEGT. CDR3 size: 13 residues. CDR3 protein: CASRSGGSYEQYF. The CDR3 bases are TGTGCCAGCCGGAGCGGGGGGAGCTACGAGCAGTACTTC.

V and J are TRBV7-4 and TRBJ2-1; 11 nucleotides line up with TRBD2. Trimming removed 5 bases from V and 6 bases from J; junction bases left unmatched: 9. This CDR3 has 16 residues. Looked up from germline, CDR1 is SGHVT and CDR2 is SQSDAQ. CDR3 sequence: CASSNRATSGGNEQFF. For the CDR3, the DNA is TGTGCCAGCAGCAACAGGGCAACTAGCGGGGGCAATGAGCAGTTCTTC.

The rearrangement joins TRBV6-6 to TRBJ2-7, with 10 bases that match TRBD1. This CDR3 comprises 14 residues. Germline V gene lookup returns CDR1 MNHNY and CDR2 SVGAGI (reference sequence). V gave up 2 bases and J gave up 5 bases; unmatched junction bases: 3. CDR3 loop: CASSYTTGGDEQYF. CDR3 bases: TGTGCCAGCAGTTACACGACAGGGGGCGACGAGCAGTACTTC.

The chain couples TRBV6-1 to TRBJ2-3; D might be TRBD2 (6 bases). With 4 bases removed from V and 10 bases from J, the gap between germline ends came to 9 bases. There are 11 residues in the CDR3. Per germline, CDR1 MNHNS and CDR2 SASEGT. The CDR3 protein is CASSGTTPQYF. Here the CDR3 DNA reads TGTGCCAGCAGTGGGACTACTCCGCAGTATTTT.

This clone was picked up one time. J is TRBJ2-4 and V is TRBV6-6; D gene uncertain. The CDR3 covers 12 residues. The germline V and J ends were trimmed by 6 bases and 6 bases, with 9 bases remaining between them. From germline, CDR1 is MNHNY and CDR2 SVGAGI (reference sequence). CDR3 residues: CASSIDGNIQYF. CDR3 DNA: TGTGCCAGCAGCATTGACGGAAACATTCAGTACTTC.

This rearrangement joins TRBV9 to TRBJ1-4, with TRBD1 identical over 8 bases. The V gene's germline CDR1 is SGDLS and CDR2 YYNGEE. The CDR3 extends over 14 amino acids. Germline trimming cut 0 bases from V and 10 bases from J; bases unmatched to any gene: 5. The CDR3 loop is CASSVGQGLGKLFF. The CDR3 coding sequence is TGTGCCAGCAGCGTAGGACAGGGGCTAGGAAAACTGTTTTTT.

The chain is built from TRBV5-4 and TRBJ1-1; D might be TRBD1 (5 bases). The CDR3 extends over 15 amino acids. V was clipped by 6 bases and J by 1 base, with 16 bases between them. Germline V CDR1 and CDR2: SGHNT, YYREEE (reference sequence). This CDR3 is CASTVGTPPNTEAFF. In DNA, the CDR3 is TGTGCCAGCACCGTCGGGACTCCTCCGAACACTGAAGCTTTCTTT.

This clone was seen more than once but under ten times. The CDR3: CASKTGTGSSQPQHF. The CDR3 nucleotides are TGTGCCAGCAAAACCGGGACAGGGAGCTCTCAGCCCCAGCATTTT. The rearrangement links TRBV2 to TRBJ1-5; 9 positions agree with TRBD1. The CDR3 is 15 residues long. Germline CDR1 reads SNHLY; CDR2 reads FYNNEI. The trim removed 7 bases at V and 6 bases at J, leaving 10 bases unmatched.

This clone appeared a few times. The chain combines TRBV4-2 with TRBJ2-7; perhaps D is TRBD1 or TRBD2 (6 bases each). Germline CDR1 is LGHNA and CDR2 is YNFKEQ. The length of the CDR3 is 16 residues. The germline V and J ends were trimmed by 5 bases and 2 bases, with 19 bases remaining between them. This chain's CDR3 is CASSVEEGGLTYEQYF. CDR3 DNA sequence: TGTGCCAGCAGCGTCGAAGAGGGGGGCCTAACCTACGAGCAGTACTTC.

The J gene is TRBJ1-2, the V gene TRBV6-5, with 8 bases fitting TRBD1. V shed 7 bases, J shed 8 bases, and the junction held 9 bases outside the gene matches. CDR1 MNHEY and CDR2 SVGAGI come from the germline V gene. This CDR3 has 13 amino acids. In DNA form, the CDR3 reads TGTGCCAGCACCGAAAGCAGGGGGCACGGCTACACCTTC. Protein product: CASTESRGHGYTF.

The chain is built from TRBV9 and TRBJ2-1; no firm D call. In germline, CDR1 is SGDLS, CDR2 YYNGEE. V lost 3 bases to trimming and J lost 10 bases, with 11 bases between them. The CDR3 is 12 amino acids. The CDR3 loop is CASSDEAPEQFF. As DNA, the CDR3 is TGTGCCAGCAGCGACGAAGCCCCCGAGCAGTTCTTC.